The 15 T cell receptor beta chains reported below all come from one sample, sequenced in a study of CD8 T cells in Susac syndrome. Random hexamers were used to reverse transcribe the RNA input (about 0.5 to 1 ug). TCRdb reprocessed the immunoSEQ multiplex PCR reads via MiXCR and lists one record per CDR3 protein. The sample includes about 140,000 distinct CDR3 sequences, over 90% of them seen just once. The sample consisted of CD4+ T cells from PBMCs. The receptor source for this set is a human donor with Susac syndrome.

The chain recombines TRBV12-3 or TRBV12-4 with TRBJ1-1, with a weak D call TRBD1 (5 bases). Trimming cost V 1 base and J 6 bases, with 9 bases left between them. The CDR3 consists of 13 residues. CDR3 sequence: CASSLEGLAEAFF. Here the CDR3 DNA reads TGTGCCAGCAGTTTAGAGGGACTCGCTGAAGCTTTCTTT.

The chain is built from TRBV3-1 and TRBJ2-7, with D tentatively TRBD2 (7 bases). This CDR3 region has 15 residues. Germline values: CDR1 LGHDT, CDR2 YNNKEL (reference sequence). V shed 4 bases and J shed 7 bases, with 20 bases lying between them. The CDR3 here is CASSPLGGGLREQYF. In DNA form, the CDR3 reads TGTGCCAGCAGCCCACTAGGGGGGGGCCTGAGGGAGCAGTACTTC.

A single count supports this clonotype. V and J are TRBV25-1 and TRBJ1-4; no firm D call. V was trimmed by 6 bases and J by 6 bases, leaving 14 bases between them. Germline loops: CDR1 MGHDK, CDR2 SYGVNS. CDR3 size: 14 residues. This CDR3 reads CASRSPGVHEKLFF. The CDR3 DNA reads TGTGCCAGCAGATCACCGGGCGTTCATGAAAAACTGTTTTTT.

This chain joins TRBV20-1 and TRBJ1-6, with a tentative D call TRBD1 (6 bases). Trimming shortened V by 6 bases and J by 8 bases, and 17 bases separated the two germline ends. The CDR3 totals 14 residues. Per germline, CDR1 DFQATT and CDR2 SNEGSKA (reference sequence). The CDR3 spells CSAHSQGRHSPLHF. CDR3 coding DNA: TGCAGTGCACACTCCCAGGGGAGGCATTCACCCCTCCACTTT.

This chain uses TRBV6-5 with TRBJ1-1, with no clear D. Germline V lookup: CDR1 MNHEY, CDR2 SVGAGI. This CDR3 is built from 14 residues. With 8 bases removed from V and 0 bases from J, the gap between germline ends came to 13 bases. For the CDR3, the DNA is TGTGCCAGCCGGAGAAGGGCGGTGAACACTGAAGCTTTCTTT. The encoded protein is CASRRRAVNTEAFF.

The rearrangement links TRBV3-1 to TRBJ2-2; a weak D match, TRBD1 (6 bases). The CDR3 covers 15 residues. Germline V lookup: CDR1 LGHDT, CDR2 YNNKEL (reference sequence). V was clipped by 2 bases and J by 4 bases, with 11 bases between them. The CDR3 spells CASSQMGAGTGELFF. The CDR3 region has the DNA TGTGCCAGCAGCCAAATGGGGGCGGGCACCGGGGAGCTGTTTTTT.

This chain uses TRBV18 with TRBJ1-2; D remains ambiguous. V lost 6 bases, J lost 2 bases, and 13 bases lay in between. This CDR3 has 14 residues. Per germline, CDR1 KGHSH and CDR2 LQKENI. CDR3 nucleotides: TGTGCCAGCTCCCCTTTGAGGGAGAACTATGGCTACACCTTC. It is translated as CASSPLRENYGYTF.

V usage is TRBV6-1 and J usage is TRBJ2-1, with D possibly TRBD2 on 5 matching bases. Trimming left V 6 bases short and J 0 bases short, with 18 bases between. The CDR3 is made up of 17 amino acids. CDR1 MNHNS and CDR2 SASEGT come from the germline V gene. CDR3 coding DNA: TGTGCCAGCAGCTCTGGACGCCGTGGGAGCTCCTACAATGAGCAGTTCTTC. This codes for CASSSGRRGSSYNEQFF.

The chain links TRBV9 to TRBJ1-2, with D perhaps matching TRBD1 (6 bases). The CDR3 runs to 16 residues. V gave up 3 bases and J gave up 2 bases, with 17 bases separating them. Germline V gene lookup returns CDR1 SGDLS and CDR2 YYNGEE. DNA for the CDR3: TGTGCCAGCAGCGAAAGAGGGGGGGGACTGAACTATGGCTACACCTTC. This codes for CASSERGGGLNYGYTF. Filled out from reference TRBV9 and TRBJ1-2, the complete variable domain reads DSGVTQTPKHLITATGQRVTLRCSPRSGDLSVYWYQQSLDQGLQFLIQYYNGEERAKGNILERFSAQQFPDLHSELNLSSLELGDSALYFCASSERGGGLNYGYTFGSGTRLTVV.

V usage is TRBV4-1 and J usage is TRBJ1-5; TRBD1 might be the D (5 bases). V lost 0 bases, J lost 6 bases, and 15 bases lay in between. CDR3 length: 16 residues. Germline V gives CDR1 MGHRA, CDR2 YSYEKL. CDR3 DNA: TGCGCCAGCAGCCAAGATCTAGGGCAGGGATTTCAGCCCCAGCATTTT. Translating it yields CASSQDLGQGFQPQHF.

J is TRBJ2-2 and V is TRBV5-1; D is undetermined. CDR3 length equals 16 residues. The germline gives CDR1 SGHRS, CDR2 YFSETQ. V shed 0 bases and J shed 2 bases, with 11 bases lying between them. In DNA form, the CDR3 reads TGCGCCAGCAGCTTGGCCACCTCTATAAACACCGGGGAGCTGTTTTTT. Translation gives CASSLATSINTGELFF.

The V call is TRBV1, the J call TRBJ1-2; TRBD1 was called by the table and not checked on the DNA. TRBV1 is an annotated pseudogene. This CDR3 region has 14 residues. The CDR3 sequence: CTSSPPGQGNGYTF. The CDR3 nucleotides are TGCACCAGCAGCCCACCGGGACAGGGGAATGGCTACACCTTC.

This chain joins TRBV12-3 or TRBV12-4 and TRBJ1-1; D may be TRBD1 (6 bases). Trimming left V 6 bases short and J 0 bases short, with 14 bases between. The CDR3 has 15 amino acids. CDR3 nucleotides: TGTGCCAGCAGCCTGGGGGCAGGGGTGAACACTGAAGCTTTCTTT. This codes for CASSLGAGVNTEAFF.

The CDR3 DNA sequence: TGTGCCAGCAGCCAAGATGGACACTCCTACGAGCAGTACTTC. Encoded protein: CASSQDGHSYEQYF. J is TRBJ2-7 and V is TRBV4-2, with D tentatively TRBD1 (5 bases). CDR1 is LGHNA, CDR2 YNFKEQ, per germline. The ends were cut back, 0 bases at V and 0 bases at J, with 6 bases in the middle. The CDR3 is 14 amino acids.

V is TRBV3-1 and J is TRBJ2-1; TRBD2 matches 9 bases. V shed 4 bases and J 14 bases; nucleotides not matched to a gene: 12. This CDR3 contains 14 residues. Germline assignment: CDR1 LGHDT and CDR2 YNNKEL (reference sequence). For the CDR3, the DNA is TGTGCCAGCAGCCCGCGGGAGGGCCGGAATAGGAAGTTCTTC. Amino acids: CASSPREGRNRKFF.